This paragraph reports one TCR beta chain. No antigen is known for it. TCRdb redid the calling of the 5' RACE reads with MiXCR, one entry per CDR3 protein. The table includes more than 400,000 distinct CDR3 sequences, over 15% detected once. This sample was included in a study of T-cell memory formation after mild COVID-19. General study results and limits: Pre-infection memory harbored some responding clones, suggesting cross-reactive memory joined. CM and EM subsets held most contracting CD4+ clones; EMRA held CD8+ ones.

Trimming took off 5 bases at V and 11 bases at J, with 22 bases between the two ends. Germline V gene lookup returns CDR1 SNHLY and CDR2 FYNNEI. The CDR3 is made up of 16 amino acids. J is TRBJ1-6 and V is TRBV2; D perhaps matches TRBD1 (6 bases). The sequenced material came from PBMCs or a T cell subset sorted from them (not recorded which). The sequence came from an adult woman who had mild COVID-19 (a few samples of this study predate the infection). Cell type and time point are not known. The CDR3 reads CASSRPQGWGQPPLHF. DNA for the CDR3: TGTGCCAGCAGTCGACCCCAGGGGTGGGGCCAACCACCCCTCCACTTT.